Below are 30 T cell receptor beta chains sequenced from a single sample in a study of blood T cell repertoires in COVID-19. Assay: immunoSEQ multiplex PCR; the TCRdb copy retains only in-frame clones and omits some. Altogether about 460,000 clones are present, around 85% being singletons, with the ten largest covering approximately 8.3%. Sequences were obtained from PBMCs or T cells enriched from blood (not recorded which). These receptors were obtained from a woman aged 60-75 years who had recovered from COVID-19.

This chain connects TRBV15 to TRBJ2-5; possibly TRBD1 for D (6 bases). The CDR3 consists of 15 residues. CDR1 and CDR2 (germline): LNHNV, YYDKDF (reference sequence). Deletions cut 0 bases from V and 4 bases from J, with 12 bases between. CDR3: CATSRETGLGETQYF. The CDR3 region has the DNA TGTGCCACCAGCAGAGAAACAGGGCTGGGAGAGACCCAGTACTTC.

CDR3 DNA: TGTGCCAGCAGCCCGCGGGACCCTCAGGGCACTGAAGCTTTCTTT. Translated, it gives CASSPRDPQGTEAFF. The chain employs TRBV7-6 and TRBJ1-1; TRBD1 is a possible D gene (5 bases). Germline assignment: CDR1 SGHVS and CDR2 FNYEAQ. The CDR3 runs to 15 residues. Trimming pared 5 bases from V and 4 bases from J, leaving 17 bases between. Full variable domain (outside the CDR3, taken from reference TRBV7-6 and TRBJ1-1): GAGVSQSPRYKVTKRGQDVALRCDPISGHVSLYWYRQALGQGPEFLTYFNYEAQQDKSGLPNDRFSAERPEGSISTLTIQRTEQRDSAMYRCASSPRDPQGTEAFFGQGTRLTVV.

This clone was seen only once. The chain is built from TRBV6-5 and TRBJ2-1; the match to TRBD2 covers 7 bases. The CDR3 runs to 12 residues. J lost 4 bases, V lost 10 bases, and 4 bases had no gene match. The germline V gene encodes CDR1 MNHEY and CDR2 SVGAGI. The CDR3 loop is CATAGGYNEQFF. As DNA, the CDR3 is TGTGCCACCGCCGGGGGGTACAATGAGCAGTTCTTC.

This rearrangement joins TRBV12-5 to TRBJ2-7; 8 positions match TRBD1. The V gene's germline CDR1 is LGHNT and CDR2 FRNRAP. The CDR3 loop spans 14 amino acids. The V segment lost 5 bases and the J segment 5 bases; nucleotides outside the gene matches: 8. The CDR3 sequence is CASGPGQGGDEQYV. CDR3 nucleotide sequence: TGTGCTAGTGGTCCCGGACAGGGAGGAGACGAGCAGTACGTC.

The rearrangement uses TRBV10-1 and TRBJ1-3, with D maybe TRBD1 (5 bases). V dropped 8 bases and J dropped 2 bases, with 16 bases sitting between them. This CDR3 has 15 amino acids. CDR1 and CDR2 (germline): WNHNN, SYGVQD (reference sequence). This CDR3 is CASSRGGSTGNTIYF. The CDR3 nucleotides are TGCGCCAGCTCTCGGGGGGGATCGACTGGAAACACCATATATTTT.

Written as DNA, the CDR3 is TGTGCCAGCAGCTTGGCGTGGTTAGGGGGCGGTGGCTACACCTTC. Protein sequence: CASSLAWLGGGGYTF. The chain is built from TRBV5-6 and TRBJ1-2, with 7 bases lining up with TRBD1. The CDR3 has 15 amino acids. CDR1 SGHDT and CDR2 YYEEEE come from the germline V gene. The V gene end was trimmed by 0 bases and the J gene end by 7 bases; junction bases not matched to a gene: 9.

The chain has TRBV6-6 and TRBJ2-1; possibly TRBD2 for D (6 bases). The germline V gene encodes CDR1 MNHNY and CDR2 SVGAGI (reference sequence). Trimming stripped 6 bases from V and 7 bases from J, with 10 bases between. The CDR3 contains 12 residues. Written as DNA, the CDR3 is TGTGCCAGCAGCCCGGGGGTGAATGAGCAGTTCTTC. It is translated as CASSPGVNEQFF.

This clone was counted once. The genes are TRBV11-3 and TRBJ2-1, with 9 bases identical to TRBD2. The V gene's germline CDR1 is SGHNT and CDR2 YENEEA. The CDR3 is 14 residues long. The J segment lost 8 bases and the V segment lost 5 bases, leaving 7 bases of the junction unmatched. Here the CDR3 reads CASSQSGGPDEQFF. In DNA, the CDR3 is TGTGCCAGCAGCCAGAGCGGGGGGCCGGATGAGCAGTTCTTC.

In DNA, the CDR3 is TGTGCCAGCAGCCAAGACCCCGTTTACACCGGGGAGCTGTTTTTT. This codes for CASSQDPVYTGELFF. V is TRBV14 and J is TRBJ2-2; no firm D call. Germline-derived CDR1 and CDR2 are SGHDN and FVKESK. The length of the CDR3 is 15 residues. V was clipped by 0 bases and J by 3 bases, with 8 bases between them.

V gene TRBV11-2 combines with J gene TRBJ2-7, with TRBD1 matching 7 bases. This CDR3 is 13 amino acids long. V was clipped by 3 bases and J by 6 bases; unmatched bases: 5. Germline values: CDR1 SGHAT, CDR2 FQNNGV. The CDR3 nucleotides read TGTGCCAGCAGCTTGACAGGGTTGGGCGAGCAGTACGTC. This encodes CASSLTGLGEQYV.

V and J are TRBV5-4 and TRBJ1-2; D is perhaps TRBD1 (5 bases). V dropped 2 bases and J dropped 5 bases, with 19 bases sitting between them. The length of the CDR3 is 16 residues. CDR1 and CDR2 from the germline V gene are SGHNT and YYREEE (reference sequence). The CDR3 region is CASSFSNQGPQYGYTF. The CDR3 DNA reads TGTGCCAGCAGCTTTTCGAATCAGGGTCCCCAGTATGGCTACACCTTC.

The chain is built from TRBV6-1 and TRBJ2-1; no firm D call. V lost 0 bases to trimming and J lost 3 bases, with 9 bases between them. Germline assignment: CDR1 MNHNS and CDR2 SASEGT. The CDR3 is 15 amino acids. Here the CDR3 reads CASSEAFPYYNEQFF. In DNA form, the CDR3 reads TGTGCCAGCAGTGAAGCGTTCCCCTACTACAATGAGCAGTTCTTC.

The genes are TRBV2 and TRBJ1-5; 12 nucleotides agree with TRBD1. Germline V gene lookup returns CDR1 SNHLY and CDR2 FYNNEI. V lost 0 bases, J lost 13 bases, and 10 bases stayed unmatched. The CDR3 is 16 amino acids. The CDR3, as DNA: TGTGCCAGCAGTGAAGCTCTGCCGGGACAGGGGGCATGGCAGCATTTT. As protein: CASSEALPGQGAWQHF.

CDR3 protein: CASSLAYGQGRETQYF. CDR3 sequence (DNA): TGTGCCAGCAGCTTGGCCTACGGACAGGGACGGGAGACCCAGTACTTC. This chain uses TRBV5-5 with TRBJ2-5, with TRBD1 identical over 8 bases. The CDR3 is 16 amino acids. Per the germline V gene, CDR1 is SGHKS and CDR2 is YYEKEE (reference sequence). The ends lost 0 bases at V and 5 bases at J; junction bases unmatched: 9. Filled out from reference TRBV5-5 and TRBJ2-5, the complete variable domain reads DAGVTQSPTHLIKTRGQQVTLRCSPISGHKSVSWYQQVLGQGPQFIFQYYEKEERGRGNFPDRFSARQFPNYSSELNVNALLLGDSALYLCASSLAYGQGRETQYFGPGTRLLVL.

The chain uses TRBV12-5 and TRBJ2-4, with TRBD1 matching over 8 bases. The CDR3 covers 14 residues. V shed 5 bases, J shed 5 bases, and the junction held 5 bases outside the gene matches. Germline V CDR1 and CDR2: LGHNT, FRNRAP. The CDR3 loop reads CASGPGQGQNIQYF. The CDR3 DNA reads TGTGCTAGTGGTCCCGGACAGGGCCAAAACATTCAGTACTTC. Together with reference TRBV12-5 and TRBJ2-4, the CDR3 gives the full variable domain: DARVTQTPRHKVTEMGQEVTMRCQPILGHNTVFWYRQTMMQGLELLAYFRNRAPLDDSGMPKDRFSAEMPDATLATLKIQPSEPRDSAVYFCASGPGQGQNIQYFGAGTRLSVL.

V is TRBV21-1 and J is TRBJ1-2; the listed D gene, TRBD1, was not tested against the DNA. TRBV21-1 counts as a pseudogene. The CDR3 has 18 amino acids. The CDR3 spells CASSKTGTEGRVLDGYTF. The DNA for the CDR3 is TGTGCCAGCAGCAAAACCGGGACAGAGGGGCGAGTTCTGGACGGCTACACCTTC.

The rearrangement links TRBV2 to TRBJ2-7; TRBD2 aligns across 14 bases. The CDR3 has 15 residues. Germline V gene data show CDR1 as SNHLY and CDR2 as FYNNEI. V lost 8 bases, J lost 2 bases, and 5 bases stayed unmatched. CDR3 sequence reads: CASLGTSGGPYEQYV. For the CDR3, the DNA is TGTGCCAGCTTGGGGACTAGCGGGGGTCCCTACGAGCAGTACGTC.

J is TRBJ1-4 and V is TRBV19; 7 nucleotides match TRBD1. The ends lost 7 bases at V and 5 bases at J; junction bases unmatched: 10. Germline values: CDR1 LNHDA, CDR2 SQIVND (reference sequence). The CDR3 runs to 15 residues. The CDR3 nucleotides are TGTGCCAGTACCGTCAGAAACAGGGGCAATGAAAAACTGTTTTTT. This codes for CASTVRNRGNEKLFF.

CDR3 in amino acids: CASGLAYKPGLAGDEQYV. CDR3 nucleotides: TGTGCTAGTGGTTTGGCATACAAGCCAGGACTAGCGGGGGACGAGCAGTACGTC. The chain uses TRBV12-5 and TRBJ2-7; 13 bases map to TRBD2. V lost 1 base to trimming and J lost 5 bases; unmatched junction nucleotides: 11. The germline CDR1 and CDR2 sequences are LGHNT and FRNRAP. This CDR3 region has 18 residues.

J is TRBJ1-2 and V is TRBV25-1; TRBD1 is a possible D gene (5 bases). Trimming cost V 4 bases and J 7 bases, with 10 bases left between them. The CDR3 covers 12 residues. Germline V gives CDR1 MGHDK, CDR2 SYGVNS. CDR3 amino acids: CASSVWGGGYTF. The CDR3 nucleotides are TGTGCCAGCAGTGTATGGGGGGGTGGCTACACCTTC.

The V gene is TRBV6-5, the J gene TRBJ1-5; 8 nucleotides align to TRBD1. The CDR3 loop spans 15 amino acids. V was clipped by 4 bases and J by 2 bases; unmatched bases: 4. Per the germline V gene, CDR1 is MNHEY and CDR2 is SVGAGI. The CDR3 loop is CASSSGQGGNQPQHF. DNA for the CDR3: TGTGCCAGCAGTTCCGGACAGGGTGGCAATCAGCCCCAGCATTTT.

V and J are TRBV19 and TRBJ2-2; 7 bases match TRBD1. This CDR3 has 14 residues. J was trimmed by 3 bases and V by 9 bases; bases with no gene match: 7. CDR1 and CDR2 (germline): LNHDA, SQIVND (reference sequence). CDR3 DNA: TGTGCCAGCCAGGGGGTCCGAGACACCGGGGAGCTGTTTTTT. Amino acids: CASQGVRDTGELFF.

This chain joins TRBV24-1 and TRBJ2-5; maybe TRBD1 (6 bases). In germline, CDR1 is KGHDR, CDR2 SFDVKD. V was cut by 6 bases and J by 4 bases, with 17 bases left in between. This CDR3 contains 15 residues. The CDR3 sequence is CATSRVQGTGETQYF. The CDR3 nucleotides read TGTGCCACCAGTCGGGTACAGGGAACGGGAGAGACCCAGTACTTC.

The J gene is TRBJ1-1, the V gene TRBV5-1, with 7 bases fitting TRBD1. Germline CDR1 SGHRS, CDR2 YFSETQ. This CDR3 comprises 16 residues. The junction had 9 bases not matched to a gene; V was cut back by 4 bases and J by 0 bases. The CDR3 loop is CASSPRAGGMNTEAFF. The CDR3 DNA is TGCGCCAGCAGCCCGAGGGCAGGGGGGATGAACACTGAAGCTTTCTTT.

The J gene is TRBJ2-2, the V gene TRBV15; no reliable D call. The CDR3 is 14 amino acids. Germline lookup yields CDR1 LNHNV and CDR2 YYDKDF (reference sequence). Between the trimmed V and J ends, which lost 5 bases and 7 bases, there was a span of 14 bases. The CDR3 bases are TGTGCCACCAGCGGCATCGATTGGTACGGGGAGCTGTTTTTT. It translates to CATSGIDWYGELFF.

CDR3 DNA sequence: TGTGCCAGCAGCTCCAGACAGAAGTCCTACGAGCAGTACTTC. Translating it yields CASSSRQKSYEQYF. V gene TRBV5-4 combines with J gene TRBJ2-7; a possible D gene is TRBD1 (5 bases). The length of the CDR3 is 14 residues. Trimming removed 3 bases at V and 1 base at J, with 11 bases between. Germline V CDR1 and CDR2: SGHNT, YYREEE (reference sequence).

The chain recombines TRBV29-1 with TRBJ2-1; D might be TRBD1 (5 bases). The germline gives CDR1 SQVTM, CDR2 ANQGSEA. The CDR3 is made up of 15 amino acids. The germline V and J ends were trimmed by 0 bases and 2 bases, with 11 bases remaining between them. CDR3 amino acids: CSVEDLRETYNEQFF. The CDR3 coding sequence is TGCAGCGTTGAAGATCTCAGGGAAACCTACAATGAGCAGTTCTTC.

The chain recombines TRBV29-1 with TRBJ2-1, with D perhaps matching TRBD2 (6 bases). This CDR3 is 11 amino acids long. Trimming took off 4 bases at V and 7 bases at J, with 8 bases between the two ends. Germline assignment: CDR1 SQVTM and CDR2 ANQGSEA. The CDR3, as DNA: TGCAGCGTTGTAGGAGGGAATGAGCAGTTCTTC. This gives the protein CSVVGGNEQFF.

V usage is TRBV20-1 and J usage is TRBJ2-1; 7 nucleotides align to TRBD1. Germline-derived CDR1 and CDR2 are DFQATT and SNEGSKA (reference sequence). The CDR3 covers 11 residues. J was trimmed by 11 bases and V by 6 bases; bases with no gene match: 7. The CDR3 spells CSASQGSKQFF. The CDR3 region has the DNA TGCAGTGCCTCACAGGGGTCTAAGCAGTTCTTC.

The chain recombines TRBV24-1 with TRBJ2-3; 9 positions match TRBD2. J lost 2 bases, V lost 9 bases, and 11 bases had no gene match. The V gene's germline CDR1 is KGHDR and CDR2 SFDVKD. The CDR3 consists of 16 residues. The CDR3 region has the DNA TGTGCCACCTCTTCCCTTAGCGGGAGAGACACAGATACGCAGTATTTT. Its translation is CATSSLSGRDTDTQYF.